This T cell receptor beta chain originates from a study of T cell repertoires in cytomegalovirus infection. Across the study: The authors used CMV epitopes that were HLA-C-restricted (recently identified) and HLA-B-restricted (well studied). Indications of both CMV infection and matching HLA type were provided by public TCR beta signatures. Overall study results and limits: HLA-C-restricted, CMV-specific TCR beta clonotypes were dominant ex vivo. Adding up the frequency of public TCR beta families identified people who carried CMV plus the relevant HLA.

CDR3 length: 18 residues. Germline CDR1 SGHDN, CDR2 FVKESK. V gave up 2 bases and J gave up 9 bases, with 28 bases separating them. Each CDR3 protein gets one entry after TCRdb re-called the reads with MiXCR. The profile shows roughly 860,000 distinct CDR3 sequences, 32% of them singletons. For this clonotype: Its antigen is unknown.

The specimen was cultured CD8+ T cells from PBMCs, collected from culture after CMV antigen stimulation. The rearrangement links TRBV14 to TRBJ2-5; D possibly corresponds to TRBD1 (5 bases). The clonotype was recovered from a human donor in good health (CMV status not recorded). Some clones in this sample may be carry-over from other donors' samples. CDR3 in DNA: TGTGCCAGCAGCCAATTGACTGGAGTTCGCAACCTTGGGGCGGCCCAGTACTTC. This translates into CASSQLTGVRNLGAAQYF.